A single sample is the source of the 5 T cell receptor beta chains below, sequenced in a study of shared clonotypes between healthy human individuals. Repertoires were generated with immunoSEQ multiplex PCR, while TCRdb's copy carries only in-frame clones and drops some. In the table there are some 580,000 clones, around 97% of which are singletons. Sequenced: naive CD4+ T cells sorted from blood. Documented subset: CD45RA+ positively selected. The receptor set was obtained from a woman aged 30 to 39 in good health.

The chain combines TRBV6-6 with TRBJ2-7, with TRBD2 matching over 10 bases. The ends lost 4 bases at V and 4 bases at J; junction bases unmatched: 4. Germline V gene sequence: CDR1 MNHNY, CDR2 SVGAGI (reference sequence). The CDR3 is 14 residues long. The CDR3 here is CASSSSSGGYEQYF. CDR3 bases: TGTGCCAGCAGTTCCTCTAGCGGGGGATACGAGCAGTACTTC.

The rearrangement joins TRBV2 to TRBJ1-1, with a tentative D call TRBD1 (5 bases). V lost 6 bases and J lost 6, with 20 bases in between. The CDR3 spans 15 residues. From germline, CDR1 is SNHLY and CDR2 FYNNEI. The CDR3 region has the DNA TGTGCCAGCAGCCGGGACCAATCCACGGTGGCTGAAGCTTTCTTT. Encoded protein: CASSRDQSTVAEAFF.

This clone was recorded only once. This sequence joins TRBV6-5 and TRBJ1-1; D gene ambiguous. The CDR3 runs 13 residues. CDR1 is MNHEY, CDR2 SVGAGI, per germline. Deletions cut 7 bases from V and 0 bases from J, with 9 bases between. The CDR3 DNA reads as TGTGCCAGCATGCTACAGATGAACACTGAAGCTTTCTTT. This codes for CASMLQMNTEAFF.

This chain joins TRBV11-2 and TRBJ1-2; D may be TRBD1 (6 bases). Germline lookup yields CDR1 SGHAT and CDR2 FQNNGV. Trimming removed 5 bases at V and 6 bases at J, with 13 bases between. This CDR3 has 13 residues. The CDR3, as DNA: TGTGCCAGCAGCGGGACAATAGGGGATGGCTACACCTTC. It encodes CASSGTIGDGYTF.

The V call is TRBV19, the J call TRBJ2-7; unclear D gene. Germline V gene sequence: CDR1 LNHDA, CDR2 SQIVND (reference sequence). This CDR3 comprises 15 residues. V lost 10 bases, J lost 1 base, and 20 bases lay in between. The CDR3 loop is CATLAPFPLSYEQYF. The CDR3 nucleotides are TGTGCCACCCTCGCCCCTTTTCCACTGTCCTACGAGCAGTACTTC.